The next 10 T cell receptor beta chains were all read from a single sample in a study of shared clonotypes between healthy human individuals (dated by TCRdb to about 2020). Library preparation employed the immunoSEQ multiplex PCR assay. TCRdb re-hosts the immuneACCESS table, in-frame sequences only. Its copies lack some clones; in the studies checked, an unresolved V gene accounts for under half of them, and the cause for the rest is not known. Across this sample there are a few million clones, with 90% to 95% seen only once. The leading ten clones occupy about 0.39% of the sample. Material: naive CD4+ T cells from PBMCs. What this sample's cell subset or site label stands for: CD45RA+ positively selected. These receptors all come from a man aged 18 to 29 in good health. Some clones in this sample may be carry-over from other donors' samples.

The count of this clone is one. The chain's CDR3 is CASSSGGQGIPEAFF. CDR3 in DNA: TGTGCCAGCAGTTCAGGGGGACAGGGGATCCCTGAAGCTTTCTTT. V gene TRBV28 combines with J gene TRBJ1-1; 10 bases fit TRBD1. The V gene's germline CDR1 is MDHEN and CDR2 SYDVKM. The trim removed 4 bases at V and 6 bases at J, leaving 8 bases unmatched. This CDR3 is built from 15 residues.

CDR3 DNA sequence: TGTGCCATCAAGGCGGGCGGGAATCCGGTAGATACGCAGTATTTT. It is translated as CAIKAGGNPVDTQYF. This chain joins TRBV10-3 and TRBJ2-3; D is possibly TRBD2 (6 bases). Germline values: CDR1 ENHRY, CDR2 SYGVKD. The CDR3 extends over 15 amino acids. The V and J ends lost 7 bases and 5 bases respectively, with 19 bases between them.

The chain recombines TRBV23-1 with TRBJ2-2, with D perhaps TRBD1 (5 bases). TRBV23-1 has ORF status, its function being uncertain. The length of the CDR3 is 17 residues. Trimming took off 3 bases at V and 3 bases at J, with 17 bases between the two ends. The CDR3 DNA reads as TGCGCCAGCAGTCACGGAATAAGGGGAAGGGACACCGGGGAGCTGTTTTTT. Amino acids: CASSHGIRGRDTGELFF.

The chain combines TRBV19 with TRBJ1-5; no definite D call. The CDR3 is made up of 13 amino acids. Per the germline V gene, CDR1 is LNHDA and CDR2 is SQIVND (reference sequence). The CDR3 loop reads CSASHDSNQPQHF. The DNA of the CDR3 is TGTTCAGCCAGCCATGATAGCAATCAGCCCCAGCATTTT.

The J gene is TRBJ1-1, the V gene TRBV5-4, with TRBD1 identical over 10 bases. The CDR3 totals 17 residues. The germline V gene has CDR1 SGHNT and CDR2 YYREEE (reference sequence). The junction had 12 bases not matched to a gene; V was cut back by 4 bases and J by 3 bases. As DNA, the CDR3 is TGTGCCAGCAGCCCACAAACCCCCGGGACAGGGGACACTGAAGCTTTCTTT. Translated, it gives CASSPQTPGTGDTEAFF.

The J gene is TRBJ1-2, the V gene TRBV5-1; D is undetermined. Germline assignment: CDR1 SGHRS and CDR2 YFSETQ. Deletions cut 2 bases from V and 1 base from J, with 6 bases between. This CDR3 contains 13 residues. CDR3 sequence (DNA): TGCGCCAGCAGCTTAGCAGATAACTATGGCTACACCTTC. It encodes CASSLADNYGYTF.

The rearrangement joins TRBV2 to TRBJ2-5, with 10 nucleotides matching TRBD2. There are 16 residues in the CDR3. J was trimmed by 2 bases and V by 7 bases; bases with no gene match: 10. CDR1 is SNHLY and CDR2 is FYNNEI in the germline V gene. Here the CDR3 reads CASNLAGEGTQETQYF. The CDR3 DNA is TGTGCCAGCAACCTAGCGGGAGAGGGGACTCAAGAGACCCAGTACTTC.

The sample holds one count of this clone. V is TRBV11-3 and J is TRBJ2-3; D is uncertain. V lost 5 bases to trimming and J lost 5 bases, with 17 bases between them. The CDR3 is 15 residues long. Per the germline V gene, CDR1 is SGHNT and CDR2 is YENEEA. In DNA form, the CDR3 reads TGTGCCAGCAGCCCTTCCTTTTTGTCTGGAGATACGCAGTATTTT. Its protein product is CASSPSFLSGDTQYF.

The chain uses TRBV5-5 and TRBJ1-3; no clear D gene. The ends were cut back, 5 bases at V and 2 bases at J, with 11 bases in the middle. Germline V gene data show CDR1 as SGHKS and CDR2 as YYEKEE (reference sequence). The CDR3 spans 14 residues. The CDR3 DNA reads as TGTGCCAGCAGACTACGACCCCCTGGAAACACCATATATTTT. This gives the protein CASRLRPPGNTIYF.

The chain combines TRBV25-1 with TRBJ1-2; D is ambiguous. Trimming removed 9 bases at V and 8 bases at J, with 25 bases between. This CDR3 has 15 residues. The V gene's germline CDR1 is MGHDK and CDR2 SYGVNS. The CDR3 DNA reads TGTGCCAGTGGCGGGGATGCCGCTAATATGGTCGGCTACACCTTC. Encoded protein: CASGGDAANMVGYTF.